This TCR beta chain stems from a study of CD8 T cells in Susac syndrome. RNA was extracted with the RNeasy kit, and a quantity of 0.5 to 1 ug was reverse transcribed using random hexamers. In TCRdb, the immunoSEQ multiplex PCR reads were re-called with MiXCR into one record per CDR3 protein. This sample has around 130,000 distinct CDR3 sequences, with roughly 94% found just once. V lost 5 bases and J 0 bases, leaving 11 bases between the germline ends. The CDR3 totals 15 residues. Germline CDR1 is SNHLY and CDR2 is FYNNEI. Sequencing targeted TCR beta in blood CD8+ and CD4+ T cells. The V call is TRBV2, the J call TRBJ2-4; D possibly corresponds to TRBD2 (5 bases). Sequences were obtained from CD4+ T cells from PBMCs. The clonotype originates from a human donor with multiple sclerosis. CDR3 nucleotides: TGTGCCAGCAGTAACGGACTGATAGCCAAAAACATTCAGTACTTC. Its translation is CASSNGLIAKNIQYF.